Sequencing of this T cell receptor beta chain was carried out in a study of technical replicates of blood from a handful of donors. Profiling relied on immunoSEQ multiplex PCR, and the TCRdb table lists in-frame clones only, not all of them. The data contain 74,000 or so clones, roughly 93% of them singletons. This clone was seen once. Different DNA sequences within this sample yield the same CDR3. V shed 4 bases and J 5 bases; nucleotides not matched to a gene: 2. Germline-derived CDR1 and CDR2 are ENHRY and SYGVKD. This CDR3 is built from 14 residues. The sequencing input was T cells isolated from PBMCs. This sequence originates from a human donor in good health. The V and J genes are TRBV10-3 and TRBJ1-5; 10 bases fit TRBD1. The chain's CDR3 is CAISGTGGDQPQHF. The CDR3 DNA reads TGTGCCATCAGTGGGACAGGGGGTGATCAGCCCCAGCATTTT.